A selection of T cell receptor beta chains follows, all from one sample in a study of identical twins. One entry per CDR3 protein, called by TCRdb with MiXCR from the 5' RACE reads. The table includes 1.5 million to 2 million distinct CDR3 sequences, about 30% detected once. The sample taken for sequencing was cord blood. The receptors were sampled from a newborn girl in good health. Both conserved end residues are part of each CDR3. The D gene is left open where the match is weak. Only part of the rows carry a size: once, few, many, or a class if the clone is expanded.

J	size	length	D	V	DNA	CDR3
TRBJ1-5	few	13	.	TRBV20-1	TGCAGTAGCAGGGGCTATAGCAATCAGCCCCAGCATTTT	CSSRGYSNQPQHF
TRBJ1-1	few	15	TRBD1	TRBV7-2	TGTGCCAGCAGCTTAGCGCTGGCAGGGGGCACTGAAGCTTTCTTT	CASSLALAGGTEAFF
TRBJ1-2	few	15	TRBD1	TRBV6-6	TGTGCCAGCAGTACCGGGACAGGCCACAGAGATGGCTACACCTTC	CASSTGTGHRDGYTF
TRBJ2-5	.	18	TRBD2	TRBV28	TGTGCCAGCAGTCCCGGGACTAGTGGGAGGTACGTCGTGGAGACCCGGTACTTC	CASSPGTSGRYVVETRYF
TRBJ2-1	few	17	.	TRBV4-1	TGCGCCAGCAGCCCCTTAGTTCGAGGGAGCTCCTACAATGAGCAGTTCTTC	CASSPLVRGSSYNEQFF
TRBJ2-1	few	16	.	TRBV12-3/TRBV12-4	TGTGCCAGCAGTTTAGTGGGACTAGGGGGCATTGGGGAGCAGTTCTTC	CASSLVGLGGIGEQFF
TRBJ1-1	few	17	.	TRBV5-1	TGCGCCAGCAGCTTGGGGTCGGGTCTACAACGCAACACTGAATCTTTCTTT	CASSLGSGLQRNTESFF
TRBJ1-4	.	16	.	TRBV7-9	TGTGCCAGCACCCTAGTGGGCCAGAATACTAATGAAAAACTGTTTTTT	CASTLVGQNTNEKLFF
TRBJ2-1	.	15	TRBD1	TRBV5-4	TGTGCCAGCAGGACTGGACAGGGGTCCTACAATGAGCAGTTCTTC	CASRTGQGSYNEQFF
TRBJ2-1	few	15	TRBD2	TRBV20-1	TGCAGTGCTAGATATGGTCTAGCGGCCTACAATGAGCAGTTCTTC	CSARYGLAAYNEQFF
TRBJ2-7	few	16	TRBD2	TRBV5-4	TGTGCCAGCAGCTTGCGACTAGCGGGAGTCGAACGCGAGCAGTACTTC	CASSLRLAGVEREQYF